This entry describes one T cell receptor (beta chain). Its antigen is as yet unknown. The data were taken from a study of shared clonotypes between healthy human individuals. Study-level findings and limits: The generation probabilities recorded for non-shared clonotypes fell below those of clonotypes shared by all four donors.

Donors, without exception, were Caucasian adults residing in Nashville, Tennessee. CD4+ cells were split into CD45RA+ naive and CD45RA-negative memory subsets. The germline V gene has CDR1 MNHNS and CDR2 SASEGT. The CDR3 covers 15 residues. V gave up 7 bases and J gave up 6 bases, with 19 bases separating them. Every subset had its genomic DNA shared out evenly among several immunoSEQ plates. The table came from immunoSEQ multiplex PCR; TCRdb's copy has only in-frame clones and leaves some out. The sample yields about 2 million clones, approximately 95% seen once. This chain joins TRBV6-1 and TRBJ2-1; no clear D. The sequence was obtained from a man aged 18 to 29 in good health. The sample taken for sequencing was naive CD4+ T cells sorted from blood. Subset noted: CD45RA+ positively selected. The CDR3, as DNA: TGTGCCAGCACCATGGACCCTGCCGCGTTCAATGAGCAGTTCTTC. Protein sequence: CASTMDPAAFNEQFF.